This T cell receptor (beta chain) was recovered during a study of cytomegalovirus exposure and HLA in healthy donors. Overall study: Genetic ancestry analysis placed about 80% of the approximately 400 donors that were genotyped in the Caucasian-associated cluster.

As regards this clone: Its antigen is unidentified.

The study ran its PCR with 60 Vbeta and 13 Jbeta primers. Profiling relied on immunoSEQ multiplex PCR, and the TCRdb table lists in-frame clones only, not all of them. The table has over 55,000 clones, around 70% seen once; the top ten hold less than 8.5%. General observations from the study: Despite most TCR sequences being rare, some public TCRs occurred in many donors. The authors confirmed in vitro that a few CMV-associated chains were specific for CMV antigens. With later analysis, a missense DCLRE1C variant became linked to TCR beta V- and J-gene trimming.

This CDR3 has 13 amino acids. V was shortened by 5 bases and J by 4 bases, with 11 bases between the two germline ends. The germline CDR1 and CDR2 sequences are MNHEY and SMNVEV (reference sequence). The clonotype comes from a man in his forties in good health and CMV-seropositive. Source material: PBMCs. V is TRBV27 and J is TRBJ1-1, with D possibly matching TRBD1 (5 bases). The CDR3 DNA reads as TGTGCCAGCAGTCAACAAGGGGCCACTGAAGCTTTCTTT. This gives the protein CASSQQGATEAFF.